This T cell receptor (beta chain) was recovered during a study of T cells in Graves' hyperthyroidism and ophthalmopathy. Researchers amplified the TCR beta CDR3 regions from RNA transcripts. RT-PCR in the first round (using the HTBI primer set) targeted the TCR CDR3. From the multiplex PCR reads, TCRdb called clonotypes with MiXCR, one entry per CDR3 protein. This sample yields a few hundred thousand distinct CDR3 sequences, of which roughly 15% are seen a single time; roughly 14% belongs to the top ten. The ends lost 2 bases at V and 2 bases at J; junction bases unmatched: 8. The CDR3 covers 16 residues. Germline CDR1 is MNHEY and CDR2 is SMNVEV (reference sequence). This clonotype was seen ten or more times.

This receptor was identified in a woman aged 40 to 50 with Graves' hyperthyroidism that later progressed to Graves' ophthalmopathy. The rearrangement links TRBV27 to TRBJ2-7, with 8 bases identical to TRBD1. Material: blood. The CDR3 region has the DNA TGTGCCAGCAGTTTAAAGGTTCGGACAGGGCCCTACGAGCAGTACTTC. This translates into CASSLKVRTGPYEQYF.